This entry lists 26 T cell receptor beta chains sequenced from one sample in a study of tumor-infiltrating lymphocytes in primary liver carcinoma. Unsorted whole blood served as the source of blood RNA, and germline DNA was extracted as well. Total RNA amounting to around 530 ng was the source from which TCR beta cDNA was made with a constant-region primer. What produced the TCR beta libraries was three nested multiplex PCR rounds using slightly modified ARM-PCR. Use of TRBV1-TRBV30 forward primers with a C-beta reverse primer characterized the first two PCR rounds, which lasted approximately 11 cycles each. TCRdb fed the multiplex PCR reads into MiXCR, producing one record per CDR3 protein. This sample has around 170,000 distinct CDR3 sequences, with roughly 60% found just once. Material: peripheral blood. These receptor sequences come from a man aged 40-55 years with primary liver carcinoma and hepatitis B virus infection.

This clonotype was recorded once. Sequence at one end of the junction differs from germline and may be a read error. J is TRBJ1-6 and V is TRBV6-5; D might be TRBD1 (6 bases). This CDR3 contains 16 residues. CDR1 MNHEY and CDR2 SVGAGI come from the germline V gene. The CDR3 region is CPSSWGRGATNSPLHF. The CDR3 DNA follows: TGTCCCAGCAGTTGGGGTAGGGGGGCCACTAATTCACCCCTCCACTTT.

With respect to this clonotype: A much larger clone differs by one base, so this may be a read error. The J gene is TRBJ2-2, the V gene TRBV10-3; D may be TRBD2 (6 bases). The germline V gene has CDR1 ENHRY and CDR2 SYGVKD. CDR3 length equals 12 residues. CDR3 coding DNA: TGTACCATCGCGACGGGGGCCGGGGAGCTGTTTTTT. This encodes CTIATGAGELFF.

The V and J genes are TRBV5-4 and TRBJ2-5, with 12 bases that match TRBD2. In germline, CDR1 is SGHNT, CDR2 YYREEE (reference sequence). The CDR3 is made up of 15 amino acids. V shed 4 bases and J 3 bases; nucleotides not matched to a gene: 4. In DNA form, the CDR3 reads TGTGCCAGCAGCCTTCGACTAGCGGGAGAAGAGACCCAGTACTTC. Amino acids: CASSLRLAGEETQYF.

The CDR3 loop reads CASSQDLDGTDTQYF. The CDR3 DNA sequence: TGCGCCAGCAGCCAAGATCTGGATGGCACAGATACGCAGTATTTT. V and J are TRBV4-1 and TRBJ2-3; D not certain. Trimming took off 0 bases at V and 1 base at J, with 8 bases between the two ends. Germline V gene data show CDR1 as MGHRA and CDR2 as YSYEKL. The length of the CDR3 is 15 residues.

The chain joins TRBV6-5 to TRBJ2-7; TRBD1 matches at 7 bases. Germline CDR1 MNHEY, CDR2 SVGAGI. This CDR3 has 17 residues. J gave up 0 bases and V 6 bases, and 14 bases lay outside the gene matches. This chain's CDR3 is CASRKGPRDSSSYEQYF. CDR3 nucleotides: TGTGCCAGCAGGAAGGGACCGAGGGACAGCTCCTCCTACGAGCAGTACTTC.

The chain is built from TRBV5-4 and TRBJ2-1; 7 bases map to TRBD1. This CDR3 spans 14 amino acids. Unmatched junction bases numbered 4, after V lost 2 bases and J lost 5 bases. CDR1 is SGHNT and CDR2 is YYREEE in the germline V gene (reference sequence). The CDR3 sequence: CASSLKTGNNEQFF. CDR3 sequence (DNA): TGTGCCAGCAGCTTAAAGACAGGGAACAATGAGCAGTTCTTC.

This sequence joins TRBV6-6 and TRBJ2-2; 8 bases are a match to TRBD2. The CDR3 is made up of 15 amino acids. Trimming took 7 bases from V and 3 from J; bases not matched to a gene: 7. Per germline, CDR1 MNHNY and CDR2 SVGAGI (reference sequence). The CDR3 sequence: CASTISGAYTGELFF. DNA for the CDR3: TGTGCCAGCACTATTAGCGGGGCCTACACCGGGGAGCTGTTTTTT.

In this sample, this clonotype turned up a few times. The V and J genes are TRBV29-1 and TRBJ1-5, with D unclear. Trimming cost V 1 base and J 4 bases, with 8 bases left between them. CDR3 size: 13 residues. Per germline, CDR1 SQVTM and CDR2 ANQGSEA. The CDR3 protein is CSVEVNPNQPQHF. The DNA of the CDR3 is TGCAGCGTTGAAGTGAATCCAAATCAGCCCCAGCATTTT. Using reference TRBV29-1 and TRBJ1-5 for the parts outside the CDR3, the full variable domain is SAVISQKPSRDICQRGTSLTIQCQVDSQVTMMFWYRQQPGQSLTLIATANQGSEATYESGFVIDKFPISRPNLTFSTLTVSNMSPEDSSIYLCSVEVNPNQPQHFGDGTRLSIL.

This chain connects TRBV6-6 to TRBJ2-5; D is unclear. Trimming stripped 0 bases from V and 1 base from J, with 3 bases between. The CDR3 is 13 residues long. Per the germline V gene, CDR1 is MNHNY and CDR2 is SVGAGI (reference sequence). The CDR3, as DNA: TGTGCCAGCAGTTACTCCCTCCAAGAGACCCAGTACTTC. This encodes CASSYSLQETQYF.

A remark on this clonotype: This is likely a read error, given that the CDR3 carries no conserved phenylalanine or tryptophan at its end. This chain joins TRBV29-1 and TRBJ1-1; the D is unclear. Germline CDR1 reads SQVTM; CDR2 reads ANQGSEA. The CDR3 spans 13 residues. CDR3 residues: CSVETMAQGEAFY. CDR3 DNA sequence: TGCAGTGTTGAAACAATGGCCCAAGGCGAAGCTTTCTAT.

This clonotype was detected a few times. The genes are TRBV6-6 and TRBJ2-4, with a possible D match to TRBD1 (5 bases). The V gene's germline CDR1 is MNHNY and CDR2 SVGAGI (reference sequence). The CDR3 length is 14 residues. Trimming cost V 7 bases and J 0 bases, with 10 bases left between them. The CDR3 coding sequence is TGTGCCAGCACAAAGGGGCGAGCCAAAAACATTCAGTACTTC. Amino acids: CASTKGRAKNIQYF.

J is TRBJ1-4 and V is TRBV2; the D is unclear. Trimming took off 2 bases at V and 7 bases at J, with 14 bases between the two ends. CDR1 and CDR2 (germline): SNHLY, FYNNEI. This CDR3 is built from 15 residues. CDR3 bases: TGTGCCAGCAGTGAACGGATCGAGGATGGTGAAAAACTGTTTTTT. It encodes CASSERIEDGEKLFF.

For this clonotype: A much larger clone differs by one base, so this may be a read error. CDR3 sequence reads: CANSDGGPQHF. The CDR3 bases are TGTGCCAACAGTGATGGGGGGCCCCAGCATTTT. The chain recombines TRBV10-3 with TRBJ1-5, with a weak D call TRBD1 (5 bases). Germline CDR1 reads ENHRY; CDR2 reads SYGVKD. The length of the CDR3 is 11 residues.

This chain links TRBV6-6 with TRBJ1-1; D gene ambiguous. The germline V gene has CDR1 MNHNY and CDR2 SVGAGI (reference sequence). The CDR3 totals 13 residues. Trimming removed 5 bases at V and 6 bases at J, with 13 bases between. The CDR3: CASSPRDVSEAFF. The CDR3 DNA is TGTGCCAGCAGTCCGAGGGATGTATCTGAAGCTTTCTTT.

The chain uses TRBV12-3 or TRBV12-4 and TRBJ2-5; possible D gene TRBD1, 5 bases. V was clipped by 3 bases and J by 2 bases, with 10 bases between them. CDR3 length: 14 amino acids. As DNA, the CDR3 is TGTGCCAGCAGTTTGAGACAGCTTCAAGAGACCCAGTACTTC. Translated, it gives CASSLRQLQETQYF.

A word on this clonotype: The junction differs from germline at one of its ends, possibly a read error. The chain joins TRBV11-2 to TRBJ2-2; tentative D call: TRBD2 (6 bases). Germline-derived CDR1 and CDR2 are SGHAT and FQNNGV. This CDR3 has 14 residues. This chain's CDR3 is CASRMEWGPGGLFF. The CDR3, as DNA: TGTGCCAGCAGAATGGAGTGGGGTCCCGGGGGGCTGTTTTTT.

The V and J genes are TRBV11-2 and TRBJ2-2; 8 nucleotides match TRBD2. V lost 1 base and J lost 5; bases outside the gene matches: 6. The CDR3 length is 16 residues. The germline CDR1 and CDR2 sequences are SGHAT and FQNNGV. The CDR3 bases are TGTGCCAGCAGCTTAGCGTCACTAGCGGAGACCGGGGAGCTGTTTTTT. Residues: CASSLASLAETGELFF.

The chain employs TRBV10-3 and TRBJ2-3, with D possibly called TRBD1 or TRBD2 (6 bases each). V lost 0 bases to trimming and J lost 4 bases, with 14 bases between them. The CDR3 totals 16 residues. CDR1 and CDR2 from the germline V gene are ENHRY and SYGVKD. The CDR3 protein is CAISESPGGGSDTQYF. As DNA, the CDR3 is TGTGCCATCAGTGAGTCGCCCGGGGGCGGGTCAGATACGCAGTATTTT.

The chain uses TRBV10-3 and TRBJ2-3; D may be TRBD1 or TRBD2 (5 bases each). V was trimmed by 3 bases and J by 5 bases, leaving 12 bases between them. The CDR3 has 14 amino acids. In germline, CDR1 is ENHRY, CDR2 SYGVKD. CDR3 sequence reads: CAISDEGRVDTQYF. CDR3 DNA: TGTGCCATCAGTGACGAGGGGCGAGTAGATACGCAGTATTTT.

On this clonotype: The germline gene is not matched at one end of the junction; a read error may be the cause. This chain joins TRBV6-5 and TRBJ1-5, with unresolved D. The length of the CDR3 is 13 residues. Germline V gene data show CDR1 as MNHEY and CDR2 as SVGAGI. DNA of the CDR3: TGTGCCAGCAGTCCGTCGAGGGATCGGCCCCAGCACTTT. It translates to CASSPSRDRPQHF.

In regard to this clonotype: The junction and the germline gene differ at one end; a read error may be behind it. This sequence joins TRBV6-5 and TRBJ1-5; D may be TRBD1 (6 bases). This CDR3 comprises 15 residues. Germline assignment: CDR1 MNHEY and CDR2 SVGAGI. The CDR3 DNA sequence: TGTGCCGGCAGTTACCATCAGGGGAGTAATCAGCCCCAGCATTTT. Its translation: CAGSYHQGSNQPQHF.

V and J are TRBV6-2 or TRBV6-3 and TRBJ2-7; possibly TRBD1 for D (5 bases). CDR3 length: 14 amino acids. Germline assignment: CDR1 MNHEY and CDR2 SVGEGT. Trimming took 0 bases from V and 1 from J, leaving 7 bases between them. Here the CDR3 reads CASSYSTASYEQYF. The CDR3, as DNA: TGTGCCAGCAGTTACTCGACAGCGTCCTACGAGCAGTACTTC.

This clonotype was recorded a few times. V gene TRBV4-1 combines with J gene TRBJ2-1, with TRBD1 identical over 8 bases. V lost 3 bases, J lost 10 bases, and 5 bases stayed unmatched. CDR3 length: 13 residues. Germline CDR1 reads MGHRA; CDR2 reads YSYEKL. CDR3 sequence: CASSHWTGYEQFF. The CDR3 region has the DNA TGCGCCAGCAGCCATTGGACAGGGTACGAGCAGTTCTTC.

The CDR3 loop reads CATAEGSSDITGELFF. CDR3 in DNA: TGTGCTACCGCGGAGGGGTCGAGCGATATCACCGGGGAGCTGTTTTTT. This sequence joins TRBV10-3 and TRBJ2-2; D is possibly TRBD2 (6 bases). The CDR3 spans 16 residues. From germline, CDR1 is ENHRY and CDR2 SYGVKD.

The chain links TRBV7-8 to TRBJ2-1; possibly TRBD1 or TRBD2 for D (8 bases each). Germline assignment: CDR1 SGHVS and CDR2 FQNEAQ. This CDR3 spans 15 amino acids. V was pared by 4 bases and J by 7 bases, with 17 bases between. The CDR3 region has the DNA TGTGCCAGCAGCTCAGGGGGCGGGAGGTGGAATGAGCAGTTCTTC. This sequence encodes CASSSGGGRWNEQFF.

This clonotype was detected only a few times. The chain carries TRBV6-5 and TRBJ2-1; 8 bases match TRBD1. Germline CDR1 and CDR2: MNHEY and SVGAGI. After removal of 6 bases from V and 4 bases from J, the junction contained 14 bases not matched to a gene. The CDR3 length is 17 residues. The CDR3 DNA reads TGTGCCAGCAGATCAAGGTGGGCAGGGGGCGATTACAATGAGCAGTTCTTC. This encodes CASRSRWAGGDYNEQFF.